What follows are 18 T cell receptor beta chains derived from one specimen sequenced in a study of T-cell reconstitution after alpha-beta-depleted transplantation in children (dated by TCRdb to the mid-2010s). Receptor amplification or capture employed PCR. Sequencing took place on an Illumina HiSeq 2500. To normalize quantification of the TCRbeta repertoire, the TCR libraries were built with molecular barcoding that relied on unique molecular identifiers. The public reads were reprocessed in TCRdb via fastp at Q25 and MiXCR, keeping in-frame beta chains. Each CDR3 protein appears once, grouped with its most common genes and DNA. The sample table holds around 450,000 distinct CDR3 sequences, of which roughly a tenth were seen once. The leading ten clones occupy around 2% of the sample. The treatment or condition label, read with the paper, signifies: allogeneic hematopoietic cell transplantation with graft depleted of TCRalphabeta T cells and CD19 B cells.

Sequenced material: PBMCs, taken before TCRalphabeta/CD19-depleted stem cell transplant. These receptors all come from a child aged 2 to 9 with inherited bone marrow failure, due to receive a stem cell transplant.

This clonotype came up many times. J is TRBJ2-3 and V is TRBV6-6; D is uncertain. V was trimmed by 4 bases and J by 5 bases, leaving 10 bases between them. The CDR3 has 13 residues. CDR1 MNHNY and CDR2 SVGAGI come from the germline V gene (reference sequence). DNA for the CDR3: TGTGCCAGCAGTTCCCCCTTCGGAGATACGCAGTATTTT. Amino acid sequence: CASSSPFGDTQYF.

This clonotype appeared many times. This chain uses TRBV2 with TRBJ2-7; D is tentatively TRBD1 or TRBD2 (6 bases each). With 3 bases removed from V and 3 bases from J, the gap between germline ends came to 12 bases. Per the germline V gene, CDR1 is SNHLY and CDR2 is FYNNEI. The CDR3 is 14 amino acids. The CDR3 DNA reads TGTGCCAGCAGTGATCACGGGGGCCACTACGAGCAGTACTTC. It yields the protein CASSDHGGHYEQYF. The variable domain in full, completed from reference TRBV2 and TRBJ2-7, reads EPEVTQTPSHQVTQMGQEVILRCVPISNHLYFYWYRQILGQKVEFLVSFYNNEISEKSEIFDDQFSVERPDGSNFTLKIRSTKLEDSAMYFCASSDHGGHYEQYFGPGTRLTVT.

The chain has TRBV7-2 and TRBJ2-7, with D perhaps matching TRBD1 or TRBD2 (6 bases each). Trimming removed 1 base from V and 2 bases from J, with 15 bases in between. This CDR3 is built from 16 residues. Looked up from germline, CDR1 is SGHTA and CDR2 is FQGNSA. DNA of the CDR3: TGTGCCAGCAGCTTAGATTTAGGGGGGAGACCCTACGAGCAGTACTTC. Amino acid sequence: CASSLDLGGRPYEQYF.

A few counts support this clonotype. The chain recombines TRBV11-1 with TRBJ1-1, with TRBD1 matching over 8 bases. Germline CDR1 is SGHAT and CDR2 is FQDESV (reference sequence). The ends lost 1 base at V and 1 base at J; junction bases unmatched: 20. The CDR3 contains 21 residues. The CDR3 is CASSLGWGTGSPQNPNTEAFF. CDR3 bases: TGTGCCAGCAGCTTAGGGTGGGGGACAGGTTCCCCGCAGAACCCGAACACTGAAGCTTTCTTT.

This clonotype was recorded many times. The chain has TRBV20-1 and TRBJ2-2; 7 bases agree with TRBD1. The CDR3 has 15 residues. Germline V gene lookup returns CDR1 DFQATT and CDR2 SNEGSKA (reference sequence). V shed 6 bases, J shed 2 bases, and the junction held 9 bases outside the gene matches. The CDR3 region is CSARTRDRNTGELFF. The CDR3 bases are TGCAGTGCCCGTACGAGGGACAGAAACACCGGGGAGCTGTTTTTT.

The table lists this clonotype with many counts. The chain combines TRBV7-2 with TRBJ2-1, with TRBD2 identical over 7 bases. From germline, CDR1 is SGHTA and CDR2 FQGNSA. The CDR3 has 15 amino acids. V was clipped by 0 bases and J by 8 bases; unmatched bases: 7. The CDR3 reads CASSLAGLEVDEQFF. Written as DNA, the CDR3 is TGTGCCAGCAGCTTAGCAGGACTAGAGGTGGATGAGCAGTTCTTC.

There are many counts of this clonotype. The DNA of the CDR3 is TGTGCCAGCAGTTTTGTGGGTGGTTTGCTAGCGGGAGGTCCCTACAATGAGCAGTTCTTC. It is translated as CASSFVGGLLAGGPYNEQFF. The chain combines TRBV27 with TRBJ2-1; 11 positions match TRBD2. Trimming took 3 bases from V and 2 from J; bases not matched to a gene: 15. The CDR3 contains 20 residues. Germline assignment: CDR1 MNHEY and CDR2 SMNVEV (reference sequence).

With respect to this clonotype: This could be a read error, since a much larger clone is one nucleotide away. J is TRBJ2-1 and V is TRBV4-3; 7 bases match TRBD2. Germline V CDR1 and CDR2: LGHNA, YSLEER. The CDR3 has 17 amino acids. The DNA of the CDR3 is TGCGCCAGCAGCCAACTACCTAGCGGTAGCTCCCACAATGAGCAGTTCTTC. Translation: CASSQLPSGSSHNEQFF.

The chain combines TRBV10-2 with TRBJ2-1; 8 bases align to TRBD2. This CDR3 spans 12 amino acids. Germline values: CDR1 WSHSY, CDR2 SAAADI. Trimming took 6 bases from V and 15 from J; bases not matched to a gene: 10. CDR3 nucleotide sequence: TGCGCCAGCAGACGGTTAGCGGGGCGACGGTTCTTC. This translates into CASRRLAGRRFF.

This clonotype was seen many times. V and J are TRBV15 and TRBJ1-1; D gene unclear. V was clipped by 5 bases and J by 0 bases, with 4 bases between them. The germline gives CDR1 LNHNV, CDR2 YYDKDF (reference sequence). This CDR3 comprises 12 residues. CDR3 amino acids: CATSYLNTEAFF. CDR3 bases: TGTGCCACCAGCTACCTGAACACTGAAGCTTTCTTT.

This sequence joins TRBV7-9 and TRBJ2-1; 7 bases agree with TRBD1. V gave up 6 bases and J gave up 4 bases; unmatched junction bases: 12. Germline V gene sequence: CDR1 SEHNR, CDR2 FQNEAQ (reference sequence). The CDR3 sequence is 16 residues long. Here the CDR3 DNA reads TGTGCCAGCAGTACTACGCGACGGACAGGATACAATGAGCAGTTCTTC. Translated: CASSTTRRTGYNEQFF.

This clonotype was counted at least ten times. The CDR3: CASSWAPTGGGYTEAFF. Written as DNA, the CDR3 is TGCGCCAGCAGCTGGGCCCCGACAGGGGGCGGGTACACTGAAGCTTTCTTT. V is TRBV5-1 and J is TRBJ1-1; the match to TRBD1 covers 10 bases. CDR1 SGHRS and CDR2 YFSETQ come from the germline V gene. This CDR3 is built from 17 residues. The V segment lost 3 bases and the J segment 3 bases; nucleotides outside the gene matches: 11.

A few counts support this clonotype. The chain carries TRBV3-1 and TRBJ2-3; 9 bases agree with TRBD2. In germline, CDR1 is LGHDT, CDR2 YNNKEL (reference sequence). The CDR3 is 16 amino acids. V dropped 4 bases and J dropped 4; count of bases not matched to a gene: 9. The CDR3 sequence: CASSPTSGPPADTQYF. CDR3 DNA: TGTGCCAGCAGCCCAACTAGCGGGCCTCCGGCAGATACGCAGTATTTT.

This clonotype was seen at least ten times. The CDR3 nucleotides are TGTGCCAGCAGCGGGGGTCGGTTCTACGAGCAGTACTTC. Translation gives CASSGGRFYEQYF. The chain combines TRBV2 with TRBJ2-7; TRBD2 might be the D (6 bases). The CDR3 extends over 13 amino acids. The V gene's germline CDR1 is SNHLY and CDR2 FYNNEI. V gave up 6 bases and J gave up 3 bases, with 12 bases separating them.

In its sample, this clonotype was seen many times. V is TRBV30 and J is TRBJ2-7; D is uncertain. The V gene lost 2 bases and the J gene lost 5 bases, with 10 bases spanning the gap. The germline CDR1 and CDR2 sequences are GTSNPN and SVGIG (reference sequence). There are 12 residues in the CDR3. The CDR3 nucleotides are TGTGCCTGGAGTTTGGGTTTGAACGAGCAGTACTTC. The encoded protein is CAWSLGLNEQYF.

The V gene is TRBV30, the J gene TRBJ2-2, with no clear D. V was clipped by 2 bases and J by 7 bases, with 8 bases between them. Germline V gene lookup returns CDR1 GTSNPN and CDR2 SVGIG (reference sequence). CDR3 size: 12 residues. The CDR3 DNA is TGTGCCTGGAGTCGGGCGGTCGGGGAGCTGTTTTTT. It is translated as CAWSRAVGELFF.

Many counts were recorded for this clonotype. The V and J genes are TRBV5-1 and TRBJ2-3; TRBD1 aligns across 7 bases. V trimming: 4 bases; J trimming: 0 bases; junction bases outside the gene matches: 5. The germline V gene has CDR1 SGHRS and CDR2 YFSETQ. The CDR3 runs to 15 residues. For the CDR3, the DNA is TGCGCCAGCAGCCCCAGGGGGTCTAGCACAGATACGCAGTATTTT. It yields the protein CASSPRGSSTDTQYF.

This clonotype was counted at least ten times. This chain links TRBV12-3 or TRBV12-4 with TRBJ2-1; tentatively, D is TRBD1 (5 bases). With 6 bases removed from V and 0 bases from J, the gap between germline ends came to 12 bases. The CDR3 extends over 15 amino acids. CDR3 sequence (DNA): TGTGCCAGCAGCCTGACAGCCTTCTCCTACAATGAGCAGTTCTTC. It translates to CASSLTAFSYNEQFF.